One and the same sample provided the 32 T cell receptor beta chains below, sequenced in a study of graft-versus-host responses after intestinal transplantation. Their antigens remain unidentified. Profiling relied on immunoSEQ multiplex PCR, and the TCRdb table lists in-frame clones only, not all of them. Found here are under 85,000 clones, just under 95% of them singletons; the top ten hold roughly 0.53%. The sample consisted of unstimulated CD8+ T cells sorted from spleen or lymph node cells, taken before intestinal transplant. These receptors all come from a human donor who received an intestinal transplant.

The chain has TRBV5-6 and TRBJ2-3; possible D gene TRBD1, 5 bases. CDR1 is SGHDT, CDR2 YYEEEE, per germline. The CDR3 runs 17 residues. V was trimmed by 3 bases and J by 0 bases, leaving 17 bases between them. In DNA form, the CDR3 reads TGTGCCAGCAGCTACGCGACAGCGACCAGAAGCACAGATACGCAGTATTTT. Its translation: CASSYATATRSTDTQYF.

The J gene is TRBJ2-7, the V gene TRBV2; 8 bases align to TRBD2. J was trimmed by 0 bases and V by 8 bases; bases with no gene match: 9. Germline V gene lookup returns CDR1 SNHLY and CDR2 FYNNEI. This CDR3 has 15 amino acids. Here the CDR3 DNA reads TGTGCCAGCTTGACTAGCGAAAGGAGCTCCTACGAGCAGTACTTC. Translated, it gives CASLTSERSSYEQYF. The full variable domain, in which reference TRBV2 and TRBJ2-7 provide the parts outside the CDR3, is EPEVTQTPSHQVTQMGQEVILRCVPISNHLYFYWYRQILGQKVEFLVSFYNNEISEKSEIFDDQFSVERPDGSNFTLKIRSTKLEDSAMYFCASLTSERSSYEQYFGPGTRLTVT.

The chain uses TRBV18 and TRBJ2-5; D is unresolved. This CDR3 has 17 residues. Germline CDR1 KGHSH, CDR2 LQKENI. The V and J ends lost 4 bases and 3 bases respectively, with 21 bases between them. CDR3 in amino acids: CASSHMARVFRKETQYF. CDR3 coding DNA: TGTGCCAGCTCACATATGGCTAGAGTCTTCCGAAAAGAGACCCAGTACTTC. Full variable domain (missing parts from reference TRBV18 and TRBJ2-5): NAGVMQNPRHLVRRRGQEARLRCSPMKGHSHVYWYRQLPEEGLKFMVYLQKENIIDESGMPKERFSAEFPKEGPSILRIQQVVRGDSAAYFCASSHMARVFRKETQYFGPGTRLLVL.

The CDR3 spells CASSQGLAGEQDEQFF. The CDR3 DNA follows: TGCGCCAGCAGCCAAGGACTAGCGGGAGAACAGGATGAGCAGTTCTTC. The chain couples TRBV4-1 to TRBJ2-1, with 12 bases aligning to TRBD2. Germline V CDR1 and CDR2: MGHRA, YSYEKL. V was pared by 1 base and J by 8 bases, with 6 bases of the junction left unmatched. The length of the CDR3 is 16 residues.

The chain recombines TRBV19 with TRBJ2-5; either TRBD1 or TRBD2 may fit D (5 bases each). V lost 5 bases and J lost 4, with 14 bases in between. Germline V gene lookup returns CDR1 LNHDA and CDR2 SQIVND (reference sequence). This CDR3 comprises 14 residues. The CDR3 region is CASSPWGWIETQYF. The DNA for the CDR3 is TGTGCCAGTAGTCCTTGGGGGTGGATAGAGACCCAGTACTTC.

CDR3 DNA: TGTGCCAGCAGCCAAGTAGGCCTCGGACAAATTAATCAGCCCCAGCATTTT. Protein sequence: CASSQVGLGQINQPQHF. V and J are TRBV7-9 and TRBJ1-5; D perhaps matches TRBD1 (5 bases). From germline, CDR1 is SEHNR and CDR2 FQNEAQ (reference sequence). The CDR3 sequence is 17 residues long. Trimming took 5 bases from V and 4 from J, leaving 21 bases between them.

The rearrangement links TRBV27 to TRBJ2-5; D call uncertain. Germline V gene data show CDR1 as MNHEY and CDR2 as SMNVEV (reference sequence). The CDR3 length is 15 residues. The V and J ends lost 3 bases and 5 bases respectively, with 16 bases between them. This CDR3 reads CASSFLRPQEETQYF. The DNA of the CDR3 is TGTGCCAGCAGTTTTCTCCGTCCCCAGGAGGAGACCCAGTACTTC.

J is TRBJ2-7 and V is TRBV4-1; 9 bases map to TRBD2. The CDR3 sequence is 21 residues long. Germline V gene sequence: CDR1 MGHRA, CDR2 YSYEKL. Losses at the gene ends were 0 bases for V and 3 bases for J; bases not matched to a gene: 21. In DNA form, the CDR3 reads TGCGCCAGCAGCCAAGATCCTTATGGCGGGAGGGGCAAATACTTATTCTACGAGCAGTACTTC. It codes for CASSQDPYGGRGKYLFYEQYF.

The rearrangement links TRBV9 to TRBJ2-2; 8 nucleotides align to TRBD2. Germline V gene data show CDR1 as SGDLS and CDR2 as YYNGEE. This CDR3 comprises 14 residues. The trim removed 5 bases at V and 2 bases at J, leaving 2 bases unmatched. For the CDR3, the DNA is TGTGCCAGCAGTACTAGCGGAAACACCGGGGAGCTGTTTTTT. This sequence encodes CASSTSGNTGELFF.

The V call is TRBV27, the J call TRBJ1-1; D possibly corresponds to TRBD1 (5 bases). Germline CDR1 is MNHEY and CDR2 is SMNVEV (reference sequence). The germline V and J ends were trimmed by 8 bases and 0 bases, with 13 bases remaining between them. The length of the CDR3 is 14 residues. CDR3 sequence reads: CASSPGLLNTEAFF. In nucleotides, the CDR3 is TGTGCCAGCTCCCCGGGACTGCTGAACACTGAAGCTTTCTTT.

The chain combines TRBV7-6 with TRBJ2-7; 12 nucleotides align to TRBD2. Germline values: CDR1 SGHVS, CDR2 FNYEAQ. The CDR3 length is 16 residues. Losses at the gene ends were 5 bases for V and 5 bases for J; bases not matched to a gene: 10. The CDR3 DNA follows: TGTGCCAGCAGCATCTTGACTAGCGGGAGTCCCAACGAGCAGTACTTC. Translation: CASSILTSGSPNEQYF.

The chain recombines TRBV27 with TRBJ1-6; TRBD1 is a possible D gene (6 bases). Germline V CDR1 and CDR2: MNHEY, SMNVEV (reference sequence). The CDR3 is 15 amino acids. Trimming took off 6 bases at V and 3 bases at J, with 12 bases between the two ends. Written as DNA, the CDR3 is TGTGCCAGCAGCGACAGGACGTTCTATAATTCACCCCTCCACTTT. It translates to CASSDRTFYNSPLHF.

The chain recombines TRBV13 with TRBJ2-7, with 8 bases matching TRBD1. CDR3 length: 14 amino acids. Germline V lookup: CDR1 PRHDT, CDR2 FYEKMQ (reference sequence). Trimming removed 5 bases from V and 3 bases from J; junction bases left unmatched: 6. Here the CDR3 reads CASSLGQGYYEQYF. The CDR3 DNA reads as TGTGCCAGCAGCCTCGGACAGGGTTACTACGAGCAGTACTTC.

Here the CDR3 DNA reads TGTGCCTGGATTTCCCCGGGACAGAGCTCCTACAATGAGCAGTTCTTC. As protein: CAWISPGQSSYNEQFF. V is TRBV30 and J is TRBJ2-1, with 7 bases fitting TRBD1. This CDR3 region has 16 residues. Trimming at V came to 4 bases and at J to 0 bases, leaving 9 bases not matched to a gene. Germline V gene lookup returns CDR1 GTSNPN and CDR2 SVGIG (reference sequence).

This sequence joins TRBV19 and TRBJ1-1; 12 positions match TRBD1. Germline CDR1 is LNHDA and CDR2 is SQIVND (reference sequence). The CDR3 extends over 14 amino acids. J lost 10 bases, V lost 0 bases, and 3 bases had no gene match. The CDR3 DNA reads TGTGCCAGTAGTATAGATCAGGGACAGGGGGCAGCTTTCTTT. Translation: CASSIDQGQGAAFF.

This clone is a singleton in its sample. The V call is TRBV9, the J call TRBJ2-7; D uncertain. V lost 0 bases, J lost 5 bases, and 6 bases lay in between. Looked up from germline, CDR1 is SGDLS and CDR2 is YYNGEE. CDR3 length: 12 amino acids. The chain's CDR3 is CASSVGSNEQYF. The CDR3 DNA sequence: TGTGCCAGCAGCGTAGGATCGAACGAGCAGTACTTC.

The rearrangement joins TRBV6-5 to TRBJ2-5; 12 bases map to TRBD2. V shed 7 bases, J shed 4 bases, and the junction held 7 bases outside the gene matches. This CDR3 has 15 amino acids. The germline CDR1 and CDR2 sequences are MNHEY and SVGAGI. The CDR3, as DNA: TGTGCCAGCAACGTGCTAGCGGGAGGGACAGAGACCCAGTACTTC. This encodes CASNVLAGGTETQYF.

This rearrangement joins TRBV6-1 to TRBJ2-7, with D hard to call. CDR1 MNHNS and CDR2 SASEGT come from the germline V gene. This CDR3 is 13 amino acids long. V was shortened by 5 bases and J by 0 bases, with 8 bases between the two germline ends. CDR3 bases: TGTGCCAGCAGTCTGACGGTCTCCTACGAGCAGTACTTC. It specifies CASSLTVSYEQYF.

This sequence joins TRBV10-3 and TRBJ1-1, with 9 bases identical to TRBD1. The CDR3 sequence is 15 residues long. The germline V gene has CDR1 ENHRY and CDR2 SYGVKD. After removal of 3 bases from V and 7 bases from J, the junction contained 9 bases not matched to a gene. For the CDR3, the DNA is TGTGCCATCAGTGAACCGGACAGGGGCCTAAATGAAGCTTTCTTT. Encoded protein: CAISEPDRGLNEAFF.

V is TRBV5-4 and J is TRBJ2-3, with unresolved D. Between the trimmed V and J ends, which lost 4 bases and 1 base, there was a span of 13 bases. The CDR3 length is 15 residues. Germline-derived CDR1 and CDR2 are SGHNT and YYREEE (reference sequence). The CDR3: CASSPARSGTDTQYF. For the CDR3, the DNA is TGTGCCAGCAGCCCGGCCCGATCGGGCACAGATACGCAGTATTTT.

The V gene is TRBV23-1, the J gene TRBJ2-1; D gene unclear. TRBV23-1 is placed among ORFs of uncertain function. Between the trimmed V and J ends, which lost 0 bases and 0 bases, there was a span of 21 bases. CDR3 length equals 20 residues. Written as DNA, the CDR3 is TGCGCCAGCAGTCAATCGGAATGTTTAGTCTGTGATAGCTCCTACAATGAGCAGTTCTTC. It is translated as CASSQSECLVCDSSYNEQFF.

J is TRBJ1-3 and V is TRBV27; the D is unclear. Trimming cost V 3 bases and J 0 bases, with 18 bases left between them. CDR1 is MNHEY, CDR2 SMNVEV, per germline (reference sequence). This CDR3 comprises 18 residues. In DNA, the CDR3 is TGTGCCAGCAGTTTTGGTGGGTCAGACCCCTACTCTGGAAACACCATATATTTT. Translating it yields CASSFGGSDPYSGNTIYF.

The gene calls are TRBV5-4 and TRBJ2-3; 7 bases are a match to TRBD1. The germline gives CDR1 SGHNT, CDR2 YYREEE (reference sequence). J lost 1 base, V lost 2 bases, and 16 bases had no gene match. This CDR3 has 19 residues. The DNA of the CDR3 is TGTGCCAGCAGCTTATACAGGGGCCAAACCCAGGGAGGCACAGATACGCAGTATTTT. Translated: CASSLYRGQTQGGTDTQYF.

The rearrangement links TRBV30 to TRBJ2-7; a possible D gene is TRBD2 (6 bases). Germline lookup yields CDR1 GTSNPN and CDR2 SVGIG (reference sequence). V was clipped by 4 bases and J by 4 bases, with 11 bases between them. This CDR3 has 12 residues. CDR3 nucleotides: TGTGCCTGGACGGCGGGAAGGTACGAGCAGTACTTC. Protein: CAWTAGRYEQYF.

The V call is TRBV13, the J call TRBJ2-5; D is ambiguous. This CDR3 comprises 15 residues. Trimming shortened V by 0 bases and J by 4 bases, and 12 bases separated the two germline ends. CDR1 PRHDT and CDR2 FYEKMQ come from the germline V gene (reference sequence). The CDR3 region is CASSLGVGLRETQYF. CDR3 sequence (DNA): TGTGCCAGCAGCTTAGGGGTAGGGTTGAGAGAGACCCAGTACTTC.

V and J are TRBV11-2 and TRBJ1-4, with D uncertain. CDR3 length equals 14 residues. Trimming left V 6 bases short and J 3 bases short, with 11 bases between. Germline-derived CDR1 and CDR2 are SGHAT and FQNNGV. DNA of the CDR3: TGTGCCAGCAGTCTTGGACGGTCTAATGAAAAACTGTTTTTT. This encodes CASSLGRSNEKLFF. The complete variable domain, with remaining parts taken from reference TRBV11-2 and TRBJ1-4, reads EAGVAQSPRYKIIEKRQSVAFWCNPISGHATLYWYQQILGQGPKLLIQFQNNGVVDDSQLPKDRFSAERLKGVDSTLKIQPAKLEDSAVYLCASSLGRSNEKLFFGSGTQLSVL.

In DNA, the CDR3 is TGTGCCAGCAGTCGCGCCTACGAGCAGTACTTC. Its translation: CASSRAYEQYF. V and J are TRBV27 and TRBJ2-7, with no clear D. Looked up from germline, CDR1 is MNHEY and CDR2 is SMNVEV (reference sequence). Trimming removed 5 bases at V and 2 bases at J, with 4 bases between. This CDR3 is built from 11 residues.

J is TRBJ2-1 and V is TRBV6-5; D call uncertain. V lost 2 bases and J lost 1, with 9 bases in between. CDR3 length equals 15 residues. In germline, CDR1 is MNHEY, CDR2 SVGAGI. The CDR3, as DNA: TGTGCCAGCAGTTACCAGGCGGCATCCTACAATGAGCAGTTCTTC. Translation gives CASSYQAASYNEQFF.

The DNA of the CDR3 is TGTGCCAGCAGTTACGGGGGAACTGAAGCTTTCTTT. Encoded protein: CASSYGGTEAFF. The rearrangement joins TRBV6-5 to TRBJ1-1; D possibly corresponds to TRBD1 (5 bases). The CDR3 has 12 residues. V lost 2 bases and J lost 5, with 6 bases in between. CDR1 MNHEY and CDR2 SVGAGI come from the germline V gene.

The V and J genes are TRBV11-2 and TRBJ2-1; D might be TRBD2 (5 bases). The ends were cut back, 0 bases at V and 0 bases at J, with 6 bases in the middle. CDR1 and CDR2 (germline): SGHAT, FQNNGV. This CDR3 region has 15 residues. CDR3 sequence reads: CASSLEGSSYNEQFF. The CDR3 DNA reads TGTGCCAGCAGCTTAGAAGGGAGCTCCTACAATGAGCAGTTCTTC.

The V call is TRBV30, the J call TRBJ2-7, with TRBD2 as a possible D gene (5 bases). V dropped 2 bases and J dropped 6 bases, with 17 bases sitting between them. Germline lookup yields CDR1 GTSNPN and CDR2 SVGIG (reference sequence). The CDR3 contains 14 residues. CDR3: CAWSLSGSPLEQYF. CDR3 coding DNA: TGTGCCTGGAGTCTCAGCGGTTCCCCTCTCGAGCAGTACTTC.

The rearrangement joins TRBV7-9 to TRBJ1-2; D not certain. This CDR3 comprises 16 residues. Germline V lookup: CDR1 SEHNR, CDR2 FQNEAQ (reference sequence). Deletions cut 1 base from V and 2 bases from J, with 14 bases between. CDR3 protein: CASSLVLPIWNYGYTF. DNA for the CDR3: TGTGCCAGCAGCTTAGTACTGCCGATTTGGAACTATGGCTACACCTTC.